This TCR beta chain derives from a study of OX40 agonist ivuxolimab in advanced cancers. As for the study in general: The study treated patients with ivuxolimab, an agonistic anti-OX40 (CD134) antibody. The study enrolled dose-escalation patients with hepatocellular carcinoma, melanoma, renal cell or head and neck cancer. Points from the study as a whole: No determination was made of the antigen specificity of the expanded peripheral T cells. Near-lowest levels of clonal expansion characterized partial responders at 0.1-3.0 mg/kg.

The assay was immunoSEQ multiplex PCR, and TCRdb's table has in-frame clones only and misses some. The table lists some 64,000 clones, roughly 90% of them singletons, with over 2.5% in the top ten. Germline assignment: CDR1 MNHNS and CDR2 SASEGT. CDR3 length equals 15 residues. The junction had 13 bases not matched to a gene; V was cut back by 7 bases and J by 5 bases. A note on this clone: Its antigen is not identified.

The V gene is TRBV6-1, the J gene TRBJ1-2; TRBD1 agrees at 7 bases. The sample here was CD4+ or CD8+ T cells sorted from blood, taken in a trial of the OX40 agonist ivuxolimab. This receptor was obtained from an adult with an advanced solid tumor such as melanoma, head and neck, liver or kidney cancer. DNA of the CDR3: TGTGCCAGCACTGGGTCTTCGACAGGGCGGTATGGCTACACCTTC. This sequence encodes CASTGSSTGRYGYTF.